These 30 T cell receptor beta chains came from one sample sequenced in a study of shared clonotypes between healthy human individuals. TCRdb's copy holds only in-frame clones and misses some; the assay was immunoSEQ multiplex PCR. Of about 1,800,000 clones listed, 85% to 95% are singletons. Naive CD8 populations comprised CD45RO-negative cells positively selected for CCR7, excluding terminally differentiated effector memory CD45RA+ cells. The source material was naive CD8+ T cells sorted from blood. The receptors shown here come from a man aged 18 to 30 in good health.

This clone has a single count. The identical CDR3 is also encoded by other nucleotide sequences in the sample. The rearrangement uses TRBV10-3 and TRBJ1-2; tentative D call: TRBD1 (5 bases). Germline values: CDR1 ENHRY, CDR2 SYGVKD. Trimming cost V 3 bases and J 5 bases, with 10 bases left between them. The CDR3 totals 13 residues. The CDR3 loop reads CAISDGGSYGYTF. CDR3 coding DNA: TGTGCCATCAGTGATGGGGGATCATATGGCTACACCTTC.

V and J are TRBV19 and TRBJ1-4, with D maybe TRBD1 (5 bases). The CDR3 is made up of 16 amino acids. Germline CDR1 is LNHDA and CDR2 is SQIVND (reference sequence). V was trimmed by 3 bases and J by 7 bases, leaving 18 bases between them. CDR3 in amino acids: CASSMHRDALGEKLFF. CDR3 DNA sequence: TGTGCCAGTAGTATGCACCGGGACGCCCTAGGTGAAAAACTGTTTTTT. The complete variable domain, with remaining parts taken from reference TRBV19 and TRBJ1-4, reads DGGITQSPKYLFRKEGQNVTLSCEQNLNHDAMYWYRQDPGQGLRLIYYSQIVNDFQKGDIAEGYSVSREKKESFPLTVTSAQKNPTAFYLCASSMHRDALGEKLFFGSGTQLSVL.

The chain uses TRBV5-6 and TRBJ2-7; tentatively, D is TRBD2 (6 bases). The ends were cut back, 2 bases at V and 7 bases at J, with 16 bases in the middle. Germline V gene sequence: CDR1 SGHDT, CDR2 YYEEEE. CDR3 length: 14 residues. The CDR3 sequence is CASSLRGYAVEQYF. The CDR3 coding sequence is TGTGCCAGCAGCTTACGGGGGTACGCGGTTGAGCAGTACTTC.

The count of this clone is one. This chain links TRBV6-5 with TRBJ1-2, with 7 bases identical to TRBD1. This CDR3 region has 13 residues. The J segment lost 4 bases and the V segment lost 6 bases, leaving 5 bases of the junction unmatched. Germline V gives CDR1 MNHEY, CDR2 SVGAGI. This CDR3 reads CASRPGTVYGYTF. The CDR3 DNA follows: TGTGCCAGCAGACCCGGGACAGTCTATGGCTACACCTTC.

The rearrangement links TRBV11-2 to TRBJ1-1, with D possibly TRBD1 on 6 matching bases. There are 15 residues in the CDR3. V lost 2 bases to trimming and J lost 4 bases, with 14 bases between them. Germline V gene lookup returns CDR1 SGHAT and CDR2 FQNNGV. The CDR3, as DNA: TGTGCCAGCAGCTTAAGTTTCGGAGGGGGCACTGAAGCTTTCTTT. The encoded protein is CASSLSFGGGTEAFF.

The chain couples TRBV6-5 to TRBJ1-1; D is ambiguous. Germline lookup yields CDR1 MNHEY and CDR2 SVGAGI. The CDR3 is 16 residues long. V shed 1 base and J shed 5 bases, with 17 bases lying between them. The CDR3 protein is CASSYYQPVGYTEAFF. CDR3 nucleotides: TGTGCCAGCAGTTACTACCAACCCGTCGGCTATACTGAAGCTTTCTTT.

The V gene is TRBV4-1, the J gene TRBJ2-1, with 12 bases aligning to TRBD2. The CDR3 extends over 17 amino acids. Germline V gene data show CDR1 as MGHRA and CDR2 as YSYEKL. V was pared by 0 bases and J by 4 bases, with 4 bases of the junction left unmatched. The CDR3 is CASSQETSGGPYNEQFF. The CDR3 DNA is TGCGCCAGCAGCCAAGAGACTAGCGGGGGCCCTTACAATGAGCAGTTCTTC.

The chain couples TRBV19 to TRBJ1-1; D remains ambiguous. The length of the CDR3 is 12 residues. Germline V gene lookup returns CDR1 LNHDA and CDR2 SQIVND (reference sequence). The germline V and J ends were trimmed by 8 bases and 0 bases, with 7 bases remaining between them. CDR3 region: CASAIMNTEAFF. CDR3 nucleotides: TGTGCCAGTGCGATCATGAACACTGAAGCTTTCTTT.

The J gene is TRBJ2-1, the V gene TRBV11-2; D gene ambiguous. The CDR3 loop spans 14 amino acids. Germline V CDR1 and CDR2: SGHAT, FQNNGV. Trimming removed 4 bases at V and 0 bases at J, with 7 bases between. The CDR3 bases are TGTGCCAGCAGCTCCATTCTCTCCTACAATGAGCAGTTCTTC. Protein sequence: CASSSILSYNEQFF.

The CDR3 coding sequence is TGTGCCAGCCGGCCAAGCTACCAAGAGACCCAGTACTTC. This gives the protein CASRPSYQETQYF. V gene TRBV27 combines with J gene TRBJ2-5; unclear D gene. Trimming shortened V by 8 bases and J by 0 bases, and 10 bases separated the two germline ends. The CDR3 totals 13 residues. CDR1 and CDR2 from the germline V gene are MNHEY and SMNVEV (reference sequence).

This clone was picked up one time. V and J are TRBV5-1 and TRBJ2-7, with 7 positions matching TRBD2. The junction had 6 bases not matched to a gene; V was cut back by 2 bases and J by 1 base. The CDR3 length is 15 residues. Germline V gene lookup returns CDR1 SGHRS and CDR2 YFSETQ. The CDR3 DNA follows: TGCGCCAGCAGCTTTACGGCGGGAGAGTCCTACGAGCAGTACTTC. Its protein is CASSFTAGESYEQYF.

This clone was seen only once. The chain employs TRBV9 and TRBJ2-7; D might be TRBD1 (6 bases). The CDR3 extends over 14 amino acids. Germline V gene data show CDR1 as SGDLS and CDR2 as YYNGEE. V was trimmed by 3 bases and J by 2 bases, leaving 12 bases between them. The CDR3, as DNA: TGTGCCAGCAGCGCAACAGGGATTGCCTACGAGCAGTACTTC. This translates into CASSATGIAYEQYF.

V and J are TRBV27 and TRBJ2-5; possibly TRBD2 for D (6 bases). Per the germline V gene, CDR1 is MNHEY and CDR2 is SMNVEV (reference sequence). The CDR3 is 19 amino acids. The ends were cut back, 6 bases at V and 4 bases at J, with 30 bases in the middle. The CDR3 loop reads CASSPAGGRGVEGTETQYF. CDR3 DNA: TGTGCCAGCAGCCCTGCCGGAGGTAGAGGAGTGGAGGGGACAGAGACCCAGTACTTC.

This clone was detected once. The chain couples TRBV4-1 to TRBJ2-3; D not certain. Trimming cost V 8 bases and J 1 base, with 13 bases left between them. Germline-derived CDR1 and CDR2 are MGHRA and YSYEKL. This CDR3 is 14 amino acids long. The CDR3 region is CASQSNRGTDTQYF. Written as DNA, the CDR3 is TGCGCCAGCCAGTCTAATAGAGGCACAGATACGCAGTATTTT.

The chain is built from TRBV6-1 and TRBJ2-7; the match to TRBD1 covers 7 bases. The germline V gene has CDR1 MNHNS and CDR2 SASEGT. The CDR3 is 15 amino acids. J lost 5 bases, V lost 4 bases, and 11 bases had no gene match. CDR3 sequence: CASSGWDSVTDEQYF. As DNA, the CDR3 is TGTGCCAGCAGTGGATGGGACAGCGTTACGGACGAGCAGTACTTC.

This clone was counted only a few times. The chain uses TRBV6-5 and TRBJ2-2; unclear D gene. CDR1 is MNHEY, CDR2 SVGAGI, per germline. V lost 7 bases to trimming and J lost 4 bases, with 10 bases between them. The CDR3 is 13 amino acids. Here the CDR3 reads CASNARSTGELFF. As DNA, the CDR3 is TGTGCCAGCAACGCGAGAAGCACCGGGGAGCTGTTTTTT.

CDR3 sequence (DNA): TGTGCCAGTTCCCCGTCCCTGACAGGCGACTCCTACGAGCAGTACTTC. Amino acid sequence: CASSPSLTGDSYEQYF. This sequence joins TRBV19 and TRBJ2-7, with a possible D match to TRBD1 (6 bases). Germline V CDR1 and CDR2: LNHDA, SQIVND (reference sequence). Between the trimmed V and J ends, which lost 8 bases and 0 bases, there was a span of 20 bases. This CDR3 comprises 16 residues.

The chain is built from TRBV27 and TRBJ1-4; the D is unclear. This CDR3 has 13 amino acids. Germline V lookup: CDR1 MNHEY, CDR2 SMNVEV (reference sequence). Trimming cost V 2 bases and J 10 bases, with 11 bases left between them. This chain's CDR3 is CASSLGRDAKLFF. As DNA, the CDR3 is TGTGCCAGCAGTTTAGGGAGGGATGCAAAACTGTTTTTT.

This clone was recorded once. CDR3 bases: TGTGCCAGCAGCGCGGGGGGACTAGCGTTAGGAGAGACCCAGTACTTC. Amino acid sequence: CASSAGGLALGETQYF. J is TRBJ2-5 and V is TRBV9; 10 nucleotides line up with TRBD2. This CDR3 comprises 16 residues. V shed 3 bases, J shed 4 bases, and the junction held 9 bases outside the gene matches. In germline, CDR1 is SGDLS, CDR2 YYNGEE.

The genes are TRBV7-9 and TRBJ1-1; D perhaps matches TRBD1 (6 bases). The CDR3 length is 14 residues. Looked up from germline, CDR1 is SEHNR and CDR2 is FQNEAQ (reference sequence). Trimming removed 5 bases from V and 10 bases from J, with 20 bases in between. Written as DNA, the CDR3 is TGTGCCAGCAGCCAGGACAGTTTTCCGATTGGAGCTTTCTTT. It specifies CASSQDSFPIGAFF.

On this clone: Germline and junction disagree at one end, which may indicate a read error. The chain employs TRBV28 and TRBJ2-7; 7 bases match TRBD2. There are 16 residues in the CDR3. Germline CDR1 is MDHEN and CDR2 is SYDVKM. Here the CDR3 DNA reads TGTGCCAGCCGTTTCCCTTTGAGGGAGGGTTTAGTCGAGCAGTACTTC. It codes for CASRFPLREGLVEQYF.

CDR3 nucleotide sequence: TGTGCCTGGAGTGAGGTTAGCGGATACGAGCAGTACTTC. Encoded protein: CAWSEVSGYEQYF. The rearrangement uses TRBV30 and TRBJ2-7; TRBD2 is a possible D gene (6 bases). CDR1 and CDR2 (germline): GTSNPN, SVGIG (reference sequence). V lost 1 base and J lost 4, with 11 bases in between. The length of the CDR3 is 13 residues.

The V call is TRBV2, the J call TRBJ1-2; perhaps TRBD1 as D (5 bases). Germline V gene lookup returns CDR1 SNHLY and CDR2 FYNNEI. The CDR3 runs to 18 residues. The V and J ends lost 3 bases and 4 bases respectively, with 24 bases between them. This CDR3 is CASSDNSDTRSAGYGYTF. The CDR3 DNA follows: TGTGCCAGCAGTGATAATTCGGACACCAGATCGGCGGGCTATGGCTACACCTTC.

Details on this clone: This same CDR3 is encoded by further DNA sequences in the sample. The chain links TRBV7-9 to TRBJ2-7; D is unresolved. The CDR3 totals 13 residues. V shed 8 bases and J shed 0 bases, with 11 bases lying between them. Germline V gene lookup returns CDR1 SEHNR and CDR2 FQNEAQ (reference sequence). CDR3 in DNA: TGTGCCAGCTCCTCAAAGAGCTCCTACGAGCAGTACTTC. Protein product: CASSSKSSYEQYF.

The chain employs TRBV19 and TRBJ2-1; the D gene is possibly TRBD2 (6 bases). CDR1 LNHDA and CDR2 SQIVND come from the germline V gene (reference sequence). The CDR3 has 17 residues. V lost 0 bases, J lost 3 bases, and 15 bases lay in between. This CDR3 reads CASSIDPSEDYYNEQFF. The DNA of the CDR3 is TGTGCCAGTAGTATAGATCCCTCCGAGGACTACTACAATGAGCAGTTCTTC.

The gene calls are TRBV10-1 and TRBJ1-5, with D possibly being TRBD1 (6 bases). Germline CDR1 WNHNN, CDR2 SYGVQD (reference sequence). V lost 7 bases and J 5 bases, leaving 15 bases between the germline ends. This CDR3 region has 14 residues. This CDR3 reads CASTPTGKHQPQHF. The DNA for the CDR3 is TGCGCCAGCACACCAACAGGGAAGCATCAGCCCCAGCATTTT.

The chain links TRBV27 to TRBJ2-7; perhaps TRBD1 as D (5 bases). In germline, CDR1 is MNHEY, CDR2 SMNVEV (reference sequence). This CDR3 is 14 amino acids long. Trimming stripped 4 bases from V and 0 bases from J, with 10 bases between. The CDR3 protein is CASSYQGSSYEQYF. DNA for the CDR3: TGTGCCAGCAGTTATCAGGGCTCCTCCTACGAGCAGTACTTC.

Details on this clone: This specimen includes other DNA sequences encoding the same CDR3. V and J are TRBV5-6 and TRBJ2-5; the D is unclear. V lost 1 base to trimming and J lost 5 bases, with 6 bases between them. The CDR3 covers 12 residues. CDR1 is SGHDT and CDR2 is YYEEEE in the germline V gene. The CDR3 is CASSLTGETQYF. For the CDR3, the DNA is TGTGCCAGCAGCTTGACGGGCGAGACCCAGTACTTC.

V is TRBV28 and J is TRBJ2-3, with D tentatively TRBD2 (5 bases). The V end lost 2 bases, the J end lost 1 base, and 10 bases lay between the germline ends. CDR3 length equals 15 residues. In germline, CDR1 is MDHEN, CDR2 SYDVKM. As DNA, the CDR3 is TGTGCCAGCAGTTTAAGGCCCGGGGGCACAGATACGCAGTATTTT. It encodes CASSLRPGGTDTQYF.

The rearrangement links TRBV13 to TRBJ2-5; D might be TRBD2 (6 bases). Trimming took off 2 bases at V and 5 bases at J, with 12 bases between the two ends. CDR1 and CDR2 (germline): PRHDT, FYEKMQ (reference sequence). The CDR3 runs 14 residues. CDR3 loop: CASSLRSGPETQYF. Written as DNA, the CDR3 is TGTGCCAGCAGCTTAAGGAGCGGGCCCGAGACCCAGTACTTC.